This section outlines one TCR beta chain sequence together with its context. This sample stems from a study of blood T cell repertoires in COVID-19. This CDR3 region has 15 residues. Germline loops: CDR1 SGHVS, CDR2 FQNEAQ. Trimming stripped 1 base from V and 4 bases from J, with 11 bases between. Assignment of participants to cohorts was predicated upon participant-reported clinical history. In the authors' methods: Amplification with reference gene primers provided the estimates of nucleated cell counts. Generated by immunoSEQ multiplex PCR, the TCRdb table keeps only in-frame clones and is missing some. The V and J calls and clone size are taken from that table; D and trimming were inferred from the DNA. The table has approximately 220,000 clones, 86% seen once.

Specimen: PBMCs or T cells enriched from blood (not recorded which). The V call is TRBV7-8, the J call TRBJ1-5; the D gene is possibly TRBD1 (5 bases). The clonotype was recovered from a woman aged 40 to 50 with acute COVID-19. In DNA form, the CDR3 reads TGTGCCAGCAGCTTAGAGGTGGGGACTAATCAGCCCCAGCATTTT. Protein: CASSLEVGTNQPQHF. Full variable domain (remainder filled in from reference TRBV7-8 and TRBJ1-5): GAGVSQSPRYKVAKRGQDVALRCDPISGHVSLFWYQQALGQGPEFLTYFQNEAQLDKSGLPSDRFFAERPEGSVSTLKIQRTQQEDSAVYLCASSLEVGTNQPQHFGDGTRLSIL.